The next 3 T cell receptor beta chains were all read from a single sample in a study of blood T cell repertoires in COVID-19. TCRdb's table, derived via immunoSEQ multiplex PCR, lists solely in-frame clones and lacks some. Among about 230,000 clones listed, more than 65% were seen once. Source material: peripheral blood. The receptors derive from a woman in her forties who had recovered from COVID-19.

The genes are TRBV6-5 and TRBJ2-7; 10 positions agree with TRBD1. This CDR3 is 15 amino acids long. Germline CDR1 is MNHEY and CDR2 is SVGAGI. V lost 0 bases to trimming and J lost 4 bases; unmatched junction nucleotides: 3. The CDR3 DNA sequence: TGTGCCAGCAGTTACTCCGGGACAGGGGAATACGAGCAGTACTTC. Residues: CASSYSGTGEYEQYF.

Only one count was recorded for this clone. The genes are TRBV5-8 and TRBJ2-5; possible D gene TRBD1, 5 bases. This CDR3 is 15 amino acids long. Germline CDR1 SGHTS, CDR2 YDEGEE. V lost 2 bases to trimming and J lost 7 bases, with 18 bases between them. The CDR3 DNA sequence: TGTGCCAGCAGCTTATATAGGACACTGGACGGGACCCAGTACTTC. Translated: CASSLYRTLDGTQYF.

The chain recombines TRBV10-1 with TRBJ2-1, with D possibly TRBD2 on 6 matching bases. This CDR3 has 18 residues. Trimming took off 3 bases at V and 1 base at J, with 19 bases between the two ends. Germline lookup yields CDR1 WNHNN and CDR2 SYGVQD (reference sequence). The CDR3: CASSERGTGRESYNEQFF. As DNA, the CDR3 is TGCGCCAGCAGTGAACGAGGGACGGGGCGGGAATCCTACAATGAGCAGTTCTTC.